The 11 T cell receptor beta chains reported below all come from one sample, sequenced in a study of a mutant IDH1 vaccine in newly diagnosed glioma. Time point denoted: week 47, end of study. Every vaccination contained 300 ug of the mutant IDH1 20-mer peptide and was paired with topical imiquimod. Sequenced by immunoSEQ multiplex PCR; TCRdb stores in-frame clones only, minus some. The table records about 84,000 clones, more than 80% of them present only once. These TCRs are of unknown antigen specificity. This specimen consisted of PBMCs, obtained from a glioma patient whose treatment included an IDH1 peptide vaccine. The receptors were sampled from a man aged 40-55 years with glioma.

The J gene is TRBJ2-1, the V gene TRBV7-2; 9 bases map to TRBD2. Germline V gene data show CDR1 as SGHTA and CDR2 as FQGNSA. After removal of 1 base from V and 15 bases from J, the junction contained 4 bases not matched to a gene. The CDR3 extends over 12 amino acids. CDR3 residues: CASSLEPGLAFF. CDR3 nucleotide sequence: TGTGCCAGCAGCTTAGAGCCGGGACTAGCGTTCTTC.

The chain employs TRBV11-2 and TRBJ1-2; TRBD1 matches at 8 bases. Unmatched junction bases numbered 9, after V lost 1 base and J lost 5 bases. Germline CDR1 reads SGHAT; CDR2 reads FQNNGV. The CDR3 is made up of 16 amino acids. The CDR3 is CASSLVDRAVGYGYTF. The CDR3 coding sequence is TGTGCCAGCAGCTTAGTGGACAGGGCTGTGGGATATGGCTACACCTTC.

The chain couples TRBV4-3 to TRBJ2-5; TRBD1 matches at 11 bases. Germline V gene sequence: CDR1 LGHNA, CDR2 YSLEER. The V segment lost 4 bases and the J segment 5 bases; nucleotides outside the gene matches: 12. CDR3 length equals 17 residues. The CDR3 bases are TGCGCCAGCAGCCGAGGATACGGACAGGGGGCAAGGGAGACCCAGTACTTC. Translating gives CASSRGYGQGARETQYF.

This chain connects TRBV7-2 to TRBJ2-3, with 11 bases that match TRBD2. CDR3 length: 17 residues. V lost 0 bases to trimming and J lost 4 bases; unmatched junction nucleotides: 6. In germline, CDR1 is SGHTA, CDR2 FQGNSA. The CDR3 reads CASSLAHGLAGADTQYF. The CDR3 nucleotides are TGTGCCAGCAGCTTAGCGCATGGACTAGCGGGCGCAGATACGCAGTATTTT. The full variable domain, rest sourced from reference TRBV7-2 and TRBJ2-3, is GAGVSQSPSNKVTEKGKDVELRCDPISGHTALYWYRQSLGQGLEFLIYFQGNSAPDKSGLPSDRFSAERTGGSVSTLTIQRTQQEDSAVYLCASSLAHGLAGADTQYFGPGTRLTVL.

Only one count was recorded for this clone. The J gene is TRBJ1-2, the V gene TRBV15; D may be TRBD1 (6 bases). CDR3 length equals 16 residues. CDR1 and CDR2 (germline): LNHNV, YYDKDF (reference sequence). V shed 1 base and J shed 1 base, with 13 bases lying between them. The CDR3 here is CATSRVGQGYNYGYTF. CDR3 DNA: TGTGCCACCAGCAGAGTGGGGCAGGGGTATAACTATGGCTACACCTTC.

The chain links TRBV2 to TRBJ1-1; possible D gene TRBD1, 6 bases. There are 14 residues in the CDR3. The V and J ends lost 6 bases and 0 bases respectively, with 11 bases between them. Germline-derived CDR1 and CDR2 are SNHLY and FYNNEI. For the CDR3, the DNA is TGTGCCAGCAGGCGCAGGGGCATGAACACTGAAGCTTTCTTT. This sequence encodes CASRRRGMNTEAFF.

This sequence joins TRBV18 and TRBJ2-3; D unclear. V was clipped by 1 base and J by 2 bases, with 4 bases between them. The CDR3 runs to 13 residues. Germline lookup yields CDR1 KGHSH and CDR2 LQKENI. The CDR3 coding sequence is TGTGCCAGCTCACCACGGAACACAGATACGCAGTATTTT. Translated: CASSPRNTDTQYF. The complete variable domain, with remaining parts taken from reference TRBV18 and TRBJ2-3, reads NAGVMQNPRHLVRRRGQEARLRCSPMKGHSHVYWYRQLPEEGLKFMVYLQKENIIDESGMPKERFSAEFPKEGPSILRIQQVVRGDSAAYFCASSPRNTDTQYFGPGTRLTVL.

This chain connects TRBV6-6 to TRBJ2-7, with D perhaps TRBD1 (6 bases). The CDR3 loop spans 15 amino acids. The ends were cut back, 5 bases at V and 2 bases at J, with 16 bases in the middle. From germline, CDR1 is MNHNY and CDR2 SVGAGI (reference sequence). CDR3 amino acids: CASSQGQLHTYEQYF. The CDR3 DNA reads as TGTGCCAGCAGTCAAGGACAGCTGCATACCTACGAGCAGTACTTC.

This chain uses TRBV28 with TRBJ2-7; D remains ambiguous. The CDR3 is 15 residues long. Trimming removed 5 bases at V and 4 bases at J, with 18 bases between. Germline lookup yields CDR1 MDHEN and CDR2 SYDVKM. Here the CDR3 reads CASSPPPRHPYEQYF. Here the CDR3 DNA reads TGTGCCAGCAGTCCTCCCCCGCGGCACCCTTACGAGCAGTACTTC.

The chain joins TRBV28 to TRBJ1-2, with 10 bases that match TRBD1. V lost 4 bases, J lost 3 bases, and 5 bases stayed unmatched. Germline values: CDR1 MDHEN, CDR2 SYDVKM. The CDR3 spans 15 residues. CDR3 DNA sequence: TGTGCCAGCAGTTCCCGGACAGGGGGGGACTATGGCTACACCTTC. Translating it yields CASSSRTGGDYGYTF.

V and J are TRBV18 and TRBJ2-7, with 12 nucleotides matching TRBD2. CDR3 length: 16 amino acids. The V segment lost 1 base and the J segment 4 bases; nucleotides outside the gene matches: 5. In germline, CDR1 is KGHSH, CDR2 LQKENI. The chain's CDR3 is CASSPQSSGGVYEQYF. As DNA, the CDR3 is TGTGCCAGCTCACCACAGTCTAGCGGGGGGGTTTACGAGCAGTACTTC.